The clone carrying this T cell receptor (beta chain) was seen only once. The CDR3 is made up of 11 amino acids. Germline V gene data show CDR1 as SGHRS and CDR2 as YFSETQ. The germline V and J ends were trimmed by 5 bases and 4 bases, with 6 bases remaining between them. The data stem from a study of technical replicates of blood from a few donors. Data came from immunoSEQ multiplex PCR; TCRdb stores just in-frame clones and leaves some out. The sample has 64,000 or so clones; roughly 96% are singletons. This chain links TRBV5-1 with TRBJ2-5; no reliable D call. This TCR came from a human donor in good health. The material sequenced was T cells isolated from PBMCs. CDR3 sequence: CASRELETQYF. The CDR3 DNA follows: TGCGCCAGCAGGGAGCTAGAGACCCAGTACTTC.